This T cell receptor beta chain was retrieved from a study of T cells in Graves' hyperthyroidism and ophthalmopathy. TCR beta CDR3 regions were amplified from RNA. TCR CDR3 underwent first-round RT-PCR with the HTBI primer set. TCRdb independently ran MiXCR on the multiplex PCR reads; one entry per CDR3 protein. This sample has hundreds of thousands of distinct CDR3 sequences, with less than 25% found just once. This CDR3 spans 13 amino acids. The germline V and J ends were trimmed by 2 bases and 5 bases, with 9 bases remaining between them. CDR1 is KGHSH and CDR2 is LQKENI in the germline V gene. The chain combines TRBV18 with TRBJ1-1; unclear D gene. The origin of this receptor is a man under 40 with Graves' ophthalmopathy. The sequenced material came from blood. The CDR3, as DNA: TGTGCCAGCTCACCAGAGTTCGGGACTGAAGCTTTCTTT. This sequence encodes CASSPEFGTEAFF.